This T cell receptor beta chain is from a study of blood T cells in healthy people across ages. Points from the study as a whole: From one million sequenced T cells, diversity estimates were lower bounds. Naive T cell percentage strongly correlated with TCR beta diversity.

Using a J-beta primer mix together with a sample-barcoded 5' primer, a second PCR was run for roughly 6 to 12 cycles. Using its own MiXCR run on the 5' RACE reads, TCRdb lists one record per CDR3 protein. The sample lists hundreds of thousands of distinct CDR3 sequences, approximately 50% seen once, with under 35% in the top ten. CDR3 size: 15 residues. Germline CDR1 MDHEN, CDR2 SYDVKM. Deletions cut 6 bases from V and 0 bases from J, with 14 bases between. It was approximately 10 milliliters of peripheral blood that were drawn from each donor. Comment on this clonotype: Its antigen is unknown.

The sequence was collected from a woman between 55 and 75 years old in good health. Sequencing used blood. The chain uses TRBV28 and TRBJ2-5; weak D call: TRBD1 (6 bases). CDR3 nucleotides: TGTGCCAGCAGCCCAATCCAGGGGAACCAAGAGACCCAGTACTTC. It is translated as CASSPIQGNQETQYF.